This T cell receptor (beta chain) was found in a study of long-term antiretroviral therapy in people with HIV. On this clone: Its specificity is not known.

The run of the v3.0 immunoSEQ assay was at survey level. The repertoire was sequenced with immunoSEQ multiplex PCR; TCRdb's copy has only in-frame clones and lacks some. Among 25,000 to 35,000 clones, 85% to 95% were seen once, and the ten largest hold 9% to 12%. General observations from the study: ART adherence, viral resistance and therapy changes went undocumented.

CDR3 size: 16 residues. Trimming left V 4 bases short and J 4 bases short, with 15 bases between. Germline CDR1 reads SGHRS; CDR2 reads YFSETQ. The origin of this receptor is a man aged 40-49 years with HIV. The rearrangement links TRBV5-1 to TRBJ1-6; D perhaps matches TRBD1 (5 bases). This material consisted of unsorted PBMCs, taken 6.2 years after starting antiretroviral therapy. The CDR3 here is CASSLGPTGYNSPLHF. The CDR3, as DNA: TGCGCCAGCAGCCTTGGCCCAACAGGATATAATTCACCCCTCCACTTT.